The rows below give T cell receptor beta chains drawn from one sample of a study of T cell responses to AZD1222 COVID-19 vaccine. Here immunoSEQ multiplex PCR was the method, and the copy in TCRdb shows in-frame clones only, minus some. Here the sample spans about 110,000 clones, roughly 88% being singletons. This specimen was peripheral blood, taken on day 0 of AZD1222 vaccination. These receptors were obtained from an adult in good health. Both conserved end residues are part of each CDR3. D genes are given only for firm matches. Some rows mark clone size as missing; the rest say once, few, many or name a class of expanded clone.

d_call cdr3_length j_call v_call clone_size cdr3_nt cdr3_aa
NA 12 TRBJ1-2 TRBV28 NA TGTGCCAGCAGTATAACTCAGTATGGCTACACCTTC CASSITQYGYTF
NA 15 TRBJ2-1 TRBV7-2 NA TGTGCCAGCAGCTTGAGGCCGACCTACTACAATGAGCAGTTCTTC CASSLRPTYYNEQFF
NA 16 TRBJ2-1 TRBV7-8 NA TGTGCCAGCAGCCCACGGGGGGCCGCCCTGGACAATGAGCAGTTCTTC CASSPRGAALDNEQFF
TRBD2 17 TRBJ2-2 TRBV11-3 NA TGTGCCAGCAGCTCGATCGGACGGGGGGGCCGCACCGGGGAGCTGTTTTTT CASSSIGRGGRTGELFF
TRBD1 15 TRBJ2-5 TRBV9 NA TGTGCCAGCAGTGGGGGGACAGGGGCTCTAGGGACCCAGTACTTC CASSGGTGALGTQYF
NA 13 TRBJ1-3 TRBV3-1/TRBV3-2 NA TGTGCCAGCAGCCAAAGCTCTGGAAACACCATATATTTT CASSQSSGNTIYF
NA 14 TRBJ2-3 TRBV28 NA TGTGCCACCGGGGGGAGAGGGGGCGCAGATACGCAGTATTTT CATGGRGGADTQYF
TRBD1 15 TRBJ2-7 TRBV27 NA TGTGCCAGCAGTTTAAGTAAGGACAGGTCCTACGAGCAGTACTTC CASSLSKDRSYEQYF
TRBD1 15 TRBJ2-2 TRBV7-3 NA TGTGCCAGCAGCCCAGGGGGCGCGAACACCGGGGAGCTGTTTTTT CASSPGGANTGELFF
TRBD1 16 TRBJ1-5 TRBV19 NA TGTGCCAGTAGTTGGACAGGGGGAGGACGCAATCAGCCCCAGCATTTT CASSWTGGGRNQPQHF
TRBD2 16 TRBJ2-1 TRBV7-6 NA TGTGCCAGCAGCTCGCGGACTAGCGGGGGTGTGTATGAGCAGTTCTTC CASSSRTSGGVYEQFF
TRBD2 13 TRBJ2-2 TRBV3-1/TRBV3-2 NA TGTGCCAGCAGCCAACTAGCGGGGGGGCCTCGGTTTTTT CASSQLAGGPRFF
NA 13 TRBJ1-2 TRBV27 NA TGTGCCAGCAAAGGGGACACGGGTTTGGGCTACACCTTC CASKGDTGLGYTF
TRBD1 15 TRBJ1-1 TRBV6-5 NA TGTGCCAGCAGAGGACAGGGATCGGCTTGGATTGAAGCTTTCTTT CASRGQGSAWIEAFF
TRBD1 14 TRBJ1-1 TRBV5-4 NA TGTGCCAGCAGCTCCCGGGACAGGGGTACTGAAGCTTTCTTT CASSSRDRGTEAFF
NA 14 TRBJ2-5 TRBV7-8 NA TGTGCCAGCAGCTTACCGGGACGACAAGAGACCCAGTACTTC CASSLPGRQETQYF
TRBD1 15 TRBJ1-3 TRBV7-7 NA TGTGCCAGCAGCCGGGACAGCAGCTCTGGAAACACCATATATTTT CASSRDSSSGNTIYF
NA 14 TRBJ2-2 TRBV7-2 NA TGTGCCAGCAGCTTAGGACCGAGTGCGGGGGAGCTGTTTTTT CASSLGPSAGELFF
NA 15 TRBJ2-1 TRBV25-1 NA TGTGCCAGCAGTGAACTGGGGGACCTTGTCAATGAGCAGTTCTTC CASSELGDLVNEQFF
NA 14 TRBJ2-7 TRBV5-1 NA TGCGCCAGCAGCCCACGGACGGACTCCTACGAGCAGTACTTC CASSPRTDSYEQYF
NA 15 TRBJ2-2 TRBV6-5 NA TGTGCCAGCAGTTATCAGCCCACGAACACCGGGGAGCTGTTTTTT CASSYQPTNTGELFF
NA 14 TRBJ2-3 TRBV2 NA TGTGCCAGCAGTGAAGGAGGTTCCGGTGGTACGCAGTATTTT CASSEGGSGGTQYF
TRBD2 16 TRBJ2-1 TRBV4-2 NA TGTGCCAGCAGCCAAGATGGGCTAGCGGGGGACAATGAGCAGTTCTTC CASSQDGLAGDNEQFF
NA 14 TRBJ2-3 TRBV7-9 NA TGTGCCAGCAGCTTAACGTCCGGGGCAGATACGCAGTATTTT CASSLTSGADTQYF
TRBD2 15 TRBJ2-1 TRBV18 NA TGTGCCAGCTCACCACCGTCTAGCGGGGACAATGAGCAGTTCTTC CASSPPSSGDNEQFF
NA 13 TRBJ2-7 TRBV28 NA TGTGCCAGCAGTGTGACAGACCTCTACGAGCAGTACTTC CASSVTDLYEQYF
NA 14 TRBJ1-5 TRBV21-1 NA TGTGCCAGCAGCATTTTCTGGAGACATCAGCCCCAGCATTTT CASSIFWRHQPQHF
TRBD1 18 TRBJ2-7 TRBV18 NA TGTGCCAGCTCGCAAAAAGTACCGGGACAGGGTAGCTCCTACGAGCAGTACTTC CASSQKVPGQGSSYEQYF
TRBD1 16 TRBJ1-1 TRBV5-4 NA TGTGCCAGCAGCCGGGACAGGGGGCCGGCGAACACTGAAGCTTTCTTT CASSRDRGPANTEAFF
NA 16 TRBJ1-2 TRBV7-9 NA TGTGCCAGCAGCAAGAGGGTGGGGGTTGTCGGCTATGGCTACACCTTC CASSKRVGVVGYGYTF
NA 13 TRBJ1-4 TRBV19 NA TGTGCCAGTAGGTGGGACTCGAGGGAAAAACTGTTTTTT CASRWDSREKLFF
NA 16 TRBJ1-4 TRBV4-3 once TGCGCCAGCAGCCAAACCCCGGGAGCGAGGGATGAAAAACTGTTTTTT CASSQTPGARDEKLFF
NA 13 TRBJ1-2 TRBV7-9 NA TGTGCCAGCGGTACGCCGCAACAGTATGGCTACACCTTC CASGTPQQYGYTF
NA 16 TRBJ2-2 TRBV7-2 NA TGTGCCAGCAGCTTAGTGGGGGGGCCGGACACCGGGGAGCTGTTTTTT CASSLVGGPDTGELFF
NA 12 TRBJ2-5 TRBV28 NA TGTGCCAGCAGCGACAAATGGGAGACCCAGTACTTC CASSDKWETQYF
TRBD2 16 TRBJ2-3 TRBV9 NA TGTGCCAGCAGCACTCGAGTAGCGGGGGGCACAGATACGCAGTATTTT CASSTRVAGGTDTQYF
NA 18 TRBJ1-5 TRBV7-2 NA TGTGCCAGCAGCCCCGCCGGTGGTGGTCGGACGGGGAGTCAGCCCCAGCATTTT CASSPAGGGRTGSQPQHF
NA 11 TRBJ2-5 TRBV29-1 few TGCAGCGTTGAGAGGGGGGAGACCCAGTACTTC CSVERGETQYF
TRBD1 15 TRBJ1-4 TRBV7-9 NA TGTGCCAGCAGCGACAGAGACAGGGGAAATGAAAAACTGTTTTTT CASSDRDRGNEKLFF
NA 16 TRBJ2-1 TRBV5-1 NA TGCGCCCGCAGCTTGGGGCGGGGGGCGGACAGGGGTGAGCAGTTCTTC CARSLGRGADRGEQFF
TRBD1 18 TRBJ1-6 TRBV7-2 NA TGTGCCAGCAGCTTAGGACAGGGGGCTCCCTACTATAATTCACCCCTCCACTTT CASSLGQGAPYYNSPLHF
NA 12 TRBJ2-1 TRBV6-5 once TGTGCCAGCAGCCCCAACTACAATGAGCAGTTCTTC CASSPNYNEQFF
TRBD1 15 TRBJ1-2 TRBV5-4 NA TGTGCCAGCAGCTTGACCGGGACAGGAGAGGATGGCTACACCTTC CASSLTGTGEDGYTF
TRBD2 17 TRBJ2-7 TRBV4-2 NA TGTGCCAGCAGCCAAGCGGCTAGCGGGGGGTCGGTCTACGAGCAGTACTTC CASSQAASGGSVYEQYF